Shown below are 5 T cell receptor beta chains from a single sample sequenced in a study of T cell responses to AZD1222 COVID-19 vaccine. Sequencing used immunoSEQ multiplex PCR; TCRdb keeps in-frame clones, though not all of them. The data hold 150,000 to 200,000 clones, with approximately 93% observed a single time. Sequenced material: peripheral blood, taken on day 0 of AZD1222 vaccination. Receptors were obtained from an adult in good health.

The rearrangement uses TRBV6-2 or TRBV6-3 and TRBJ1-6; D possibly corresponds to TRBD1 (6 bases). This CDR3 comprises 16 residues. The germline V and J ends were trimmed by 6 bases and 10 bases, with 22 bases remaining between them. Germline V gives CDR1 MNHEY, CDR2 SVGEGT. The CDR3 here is CASSRPRQVLGSPLHF. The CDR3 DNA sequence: TGTGCCAGCAGCCGACCAAGACAGGTTTTAGGGTCACCCCTCCACTTT.

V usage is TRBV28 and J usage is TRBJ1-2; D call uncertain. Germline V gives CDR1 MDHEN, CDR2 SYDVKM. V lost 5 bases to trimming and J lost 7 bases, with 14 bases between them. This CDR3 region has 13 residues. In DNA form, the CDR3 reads TGTGCCAGCAGTCCCGCGCCACAGCTTGGCTACACCTTC. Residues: CASSPAPQLGYTF.

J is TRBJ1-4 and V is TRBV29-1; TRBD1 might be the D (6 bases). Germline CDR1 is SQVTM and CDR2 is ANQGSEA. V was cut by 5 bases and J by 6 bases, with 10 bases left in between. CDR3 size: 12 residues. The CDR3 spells CSVIRQDEKLFF. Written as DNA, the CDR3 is TGCAGCGTTATAAGACAGGATGAAAAACTGTTTTTT.

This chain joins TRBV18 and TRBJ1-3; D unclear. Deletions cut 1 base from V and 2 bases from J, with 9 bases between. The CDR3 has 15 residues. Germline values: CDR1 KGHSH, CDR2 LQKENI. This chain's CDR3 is CASSPRVMAGNTIYF. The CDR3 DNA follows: TGTGCCAGCTCACCACGGGTTATGGCTGGAAACACCATATATTTT.

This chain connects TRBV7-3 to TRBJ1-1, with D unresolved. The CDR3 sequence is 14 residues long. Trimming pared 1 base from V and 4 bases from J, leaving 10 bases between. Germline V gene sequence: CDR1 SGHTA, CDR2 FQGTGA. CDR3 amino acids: CASSLMGGSTEAFF. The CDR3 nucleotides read TGTGCCAGCAGCTTAATGGGAGGAAGCACTGAAGCTTTCTTT.